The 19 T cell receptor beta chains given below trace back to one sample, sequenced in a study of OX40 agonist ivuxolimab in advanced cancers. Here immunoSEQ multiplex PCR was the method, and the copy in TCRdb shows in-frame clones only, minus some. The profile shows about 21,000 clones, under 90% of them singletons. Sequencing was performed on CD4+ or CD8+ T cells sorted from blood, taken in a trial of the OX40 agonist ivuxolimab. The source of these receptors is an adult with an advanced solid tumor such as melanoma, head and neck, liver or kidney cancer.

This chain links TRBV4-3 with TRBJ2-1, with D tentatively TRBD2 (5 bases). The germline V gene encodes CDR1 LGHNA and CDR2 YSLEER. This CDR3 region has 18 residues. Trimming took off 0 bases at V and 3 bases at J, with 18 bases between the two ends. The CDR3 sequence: CASSQEPPSPRHYNEQFF. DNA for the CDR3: TGCGCCAGCAGCCAAGAACCCCCTAGCCCACGACACTACAATGAGCAGTTCTTC.

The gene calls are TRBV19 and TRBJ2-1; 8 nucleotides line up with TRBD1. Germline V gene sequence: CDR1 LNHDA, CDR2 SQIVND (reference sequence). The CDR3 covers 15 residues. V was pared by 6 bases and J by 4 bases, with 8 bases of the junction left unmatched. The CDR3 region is CASSPEQGVYNEQFF. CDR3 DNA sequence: TGTGCCAGTAGCCCTGAACAGGGGGTTTACAATGAGCAGTTCTTC. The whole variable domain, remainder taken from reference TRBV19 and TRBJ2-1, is DGGITQSPKYLFRKEGQNVTLSCEQNLNHDAMYWYRQDPGQGLRLIYYSQIVNDFQKGDIAEGYSVSREKKESFPLTVTSAQKNPTAFYLCASSPEQGVYNEQFFGPGTRLTVL.

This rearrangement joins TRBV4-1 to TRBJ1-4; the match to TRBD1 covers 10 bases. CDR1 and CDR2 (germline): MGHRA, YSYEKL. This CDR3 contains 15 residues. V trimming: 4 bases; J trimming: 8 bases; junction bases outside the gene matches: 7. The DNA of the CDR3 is TGCGCCAGCAGCCGGGGGGGGACAGGGGACGAAAAACTGTTTTTT. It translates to CASSRGGTGDEKLFF.

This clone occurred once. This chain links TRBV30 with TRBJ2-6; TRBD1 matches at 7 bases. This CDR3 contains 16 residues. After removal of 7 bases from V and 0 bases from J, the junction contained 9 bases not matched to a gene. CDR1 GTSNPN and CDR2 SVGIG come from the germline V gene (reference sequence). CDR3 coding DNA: TGTGCCTCCCCGACAGGGCCTTCCTCTGGGGCCAACGTCCTGACTTTC. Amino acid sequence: CASPTGPSSGANVLTF.

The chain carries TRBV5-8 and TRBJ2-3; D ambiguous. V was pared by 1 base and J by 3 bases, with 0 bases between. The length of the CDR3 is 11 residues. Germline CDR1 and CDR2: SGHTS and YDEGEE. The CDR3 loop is CASSLTDTQYF. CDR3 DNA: TGTGCCAGCAGCTTGACAGATACGCAGTATTTT.

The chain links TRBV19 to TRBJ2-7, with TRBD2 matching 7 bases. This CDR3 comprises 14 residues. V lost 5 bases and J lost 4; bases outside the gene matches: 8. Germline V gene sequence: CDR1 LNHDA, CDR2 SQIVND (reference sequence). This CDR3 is CASSSGGSLYEQYF. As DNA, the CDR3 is TGTGCCAGTAGTTCGGGCGGGAGTCTGTACGAGCAGTACTTC.

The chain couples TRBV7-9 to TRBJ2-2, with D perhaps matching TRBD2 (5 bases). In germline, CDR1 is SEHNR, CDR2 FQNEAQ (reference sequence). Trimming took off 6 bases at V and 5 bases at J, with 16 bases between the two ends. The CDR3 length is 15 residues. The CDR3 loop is CASSRSVSGTGELFF. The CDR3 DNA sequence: TGTGCCAGCAGTCGTAGCGTGTCAGGTACCGGGGAGCTGTTTTTT.

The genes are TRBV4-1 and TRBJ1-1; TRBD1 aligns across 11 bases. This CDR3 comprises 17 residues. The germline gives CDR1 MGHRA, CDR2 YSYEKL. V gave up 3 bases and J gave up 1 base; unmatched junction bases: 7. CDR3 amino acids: CASSQGIGTGGNTEAFF. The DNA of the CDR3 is TGCGCCAGCAGCCAGGGAATAGGGACAGGGGGGAACACTGAAGCTTTCTTT.

DNA of the CDR3: TGTGCCAGCAGCTTGGACACAGGGGGCGCCGGGAGGGAGACCCAGTACTTC. Its translation: CASSLDTGGAGRETQYF. The chain employs TRBV7-2 and TRBJ2-5; 9 nucleotides match TRBD1. The CDR3 length is 17 residues. J gave up 5 bases and V 3 bases, and 13 bases lay outside the gene matches. From germline, CDR1 is SGHTA and CDR2 FQGNSA.

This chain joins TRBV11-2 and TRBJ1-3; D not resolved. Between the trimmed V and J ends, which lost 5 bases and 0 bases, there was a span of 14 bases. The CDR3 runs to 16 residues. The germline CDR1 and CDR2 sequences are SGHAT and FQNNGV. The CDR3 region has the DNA TGTGCCAGCAGCCCCGGGGTGAGGGCCTCTGGAAACACCATATATTTT. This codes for CASSPGVRASGNTIYF.

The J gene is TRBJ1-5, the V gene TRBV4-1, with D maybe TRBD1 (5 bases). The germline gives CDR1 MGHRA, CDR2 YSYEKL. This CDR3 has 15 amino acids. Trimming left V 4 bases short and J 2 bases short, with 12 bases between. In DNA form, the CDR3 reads TGCGCCAGCAGCCCAGGGCGGTCTGGCAATCAGCCCCAGCATTTT. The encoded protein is CASSPGRSGNQPQHF.

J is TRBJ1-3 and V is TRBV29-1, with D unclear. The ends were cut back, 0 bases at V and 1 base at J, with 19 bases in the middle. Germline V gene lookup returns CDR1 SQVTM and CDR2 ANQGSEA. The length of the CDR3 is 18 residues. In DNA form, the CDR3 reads TGCAGCGTTGAAGATGGTGCCTCCATAGGGCGATCTGGAAACACCATATATTTT. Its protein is CSVEDGASIGRSGNTIYF. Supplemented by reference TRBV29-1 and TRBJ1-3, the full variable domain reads SAVISQKPSRDICQRGTSLTIQCQVDSQVTMMFWYRQQPGQSLTLIATANQGSEATYESGFVIDKFPISRPNLTFSTLTVSNMSPEDSSIYLCSVEDGASIGRSGNTIYFGEGSWLTVV.

Here the CDR3 reads CASSSPPDRVMNTEAFF. The CDR3 coding sequence is TGCGCCAGCAGCTCCCCCCCGGACAGGGTCATGAACACTGAAGCTTTCTTT. The gene calls are TRBV4-1 and TRBJ1-1; TRBD1 aligns across 8 bases. J was trimmed by 0 bases and V by 5 bases; bases with no gene match: 11. This CDR3 has 17 amino acids. Germline CDR1 reads MGHRA; CDR2 reads YSYEKL.

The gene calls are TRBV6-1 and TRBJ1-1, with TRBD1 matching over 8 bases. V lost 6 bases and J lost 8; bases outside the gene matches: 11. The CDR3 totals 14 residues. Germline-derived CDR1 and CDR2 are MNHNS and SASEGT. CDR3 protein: CASREWTGSAEAFF. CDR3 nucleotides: TGTGCCAGCAGGGAATGGACAGGGTCTGCCGAAGCTTTCTTT.

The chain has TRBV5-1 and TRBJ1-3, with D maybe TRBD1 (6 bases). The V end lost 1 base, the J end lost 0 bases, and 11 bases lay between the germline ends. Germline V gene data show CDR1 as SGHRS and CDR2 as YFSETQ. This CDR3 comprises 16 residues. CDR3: CASSLTTGSSGNTIYF. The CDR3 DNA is TGCGCCAGCAGCTTGACCACAGGGAGCTCTGGAAACACCATATATTTT.

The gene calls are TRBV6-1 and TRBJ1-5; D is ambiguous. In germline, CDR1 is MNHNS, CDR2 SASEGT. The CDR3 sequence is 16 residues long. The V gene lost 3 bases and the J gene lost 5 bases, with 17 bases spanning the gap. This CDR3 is CASSDPGLTPHQPQHF. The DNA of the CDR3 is TGTGCCAGCAGTGATCCGGGTCTTACACCCCATCAGCCCCAGCATTTT.

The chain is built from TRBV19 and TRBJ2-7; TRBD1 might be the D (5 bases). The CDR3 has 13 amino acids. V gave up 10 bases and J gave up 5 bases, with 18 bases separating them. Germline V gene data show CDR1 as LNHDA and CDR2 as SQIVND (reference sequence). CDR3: CATSRTPLDEQYF. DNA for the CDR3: TGTGCCACCTCGAGGACACCCTTGGACGAGCAGTACTTC.

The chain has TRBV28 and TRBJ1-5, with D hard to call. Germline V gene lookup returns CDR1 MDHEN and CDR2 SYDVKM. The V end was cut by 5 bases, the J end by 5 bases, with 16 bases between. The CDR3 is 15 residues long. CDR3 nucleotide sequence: TGTGCCAGCAGTCGGACCCCGTCGCAATATCAGCCCCAGCATTTT. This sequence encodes CASSRTPSQYQPQHF.

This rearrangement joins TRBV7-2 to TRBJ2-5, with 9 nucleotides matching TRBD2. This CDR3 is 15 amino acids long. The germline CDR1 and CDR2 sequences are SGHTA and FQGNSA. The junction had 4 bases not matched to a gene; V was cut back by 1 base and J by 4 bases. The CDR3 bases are TGTGCCAGCAGCTTAGTTCTAGCGGGAATAGAGACCCAGTACTTC. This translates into CASSLVLAGIETQYF.